This paragraph reports one TCR beta chain. Antigen unknown. This entry belongs to a study of lymphopenia after photon versus proton radiotherapy. Study-wide points: Only patients who died were analyzed for survival; proton advantage is unproven. Relative stability marked proton patients; photon patients lost diversity and naive cells. In patients who died, overall survival fell as post-nadir TCR diversity dropped more. Oligoclonal CD8+ Temra expansion after nadir drove photon patients' diversity drop.

Sequencing used immunoSEQ multiplex PCR; TCRdb keeps in-frame clones, though not all of them. The sample has 15,000 to 20,000 clones, roughly 88% seen once; the top ten hold about 20%. This CDR3 comprises 15 residues. Trimming cost V 4 bases and J 1 base, with 14 bases left between them. Germline CDR1 and CDR2: SGHRS and YFSETQ. V and J are TRBV5-1 and TRBJ1-1; D ambiguous. This receptor was obtained from a man aged 70 or older with pancreatic cancer. The sequences come from peripheral blood, collected from a patient treated with proton-based radiotherapy. CDR3 nucleotide sequence: TGCGCCAGCAGCGCCCAAGAGGGCTCGAACACTGAAGCTTTCTTT. It is translated as CASSAQEGSNTEAFF.